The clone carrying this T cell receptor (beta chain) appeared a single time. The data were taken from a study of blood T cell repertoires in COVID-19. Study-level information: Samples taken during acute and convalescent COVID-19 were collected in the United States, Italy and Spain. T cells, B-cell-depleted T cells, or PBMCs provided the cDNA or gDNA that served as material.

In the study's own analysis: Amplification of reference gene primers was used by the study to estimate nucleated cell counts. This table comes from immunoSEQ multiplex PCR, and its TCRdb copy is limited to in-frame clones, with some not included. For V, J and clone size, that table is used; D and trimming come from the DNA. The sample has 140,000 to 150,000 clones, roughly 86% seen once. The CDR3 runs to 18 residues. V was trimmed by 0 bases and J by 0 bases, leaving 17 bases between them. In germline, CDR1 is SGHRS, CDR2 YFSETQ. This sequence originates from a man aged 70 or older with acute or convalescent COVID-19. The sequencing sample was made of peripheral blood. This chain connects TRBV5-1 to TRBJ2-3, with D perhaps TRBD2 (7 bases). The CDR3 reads CASSLARGGGPSTDTQYF. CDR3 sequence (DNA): TGCGCCAGCAGCTTGGCCCGAGGCGGGGGCCCAAGCACAGATACGCAGTATTTT.